Presented here are 6 T cell receptor beta chains from one specimen sequenced in a study of PD-1 blockade in classical Hodgkin lymphoma. The time point here: cycle 4 day 1 (C4D1), after 6 weeks of nivolumab. With no exception, relapse followed autologous stem cell transplantation in all patients, and brentuximab vedotin exposure varied. TCRdb's copy holds only in-frame clones and misses some; the assay was immunoSEQ multiplex PCR. The sample carries fewer than 25,000 clones, roughly 76% recorded once. The source material was peripheral blood mononuclear cells (PBMCs), sampled before the fourth cycle of nivolumab. These receptors were obtained from a human donor with classical Hodgkin lymphoma.

This clone has only a few counts. The DNA for the CDR3 is TGTGCCAGCAGCTCACTAGCGGGGGGCTCAGATACGCAGTATTTT. Translating gives CASSSLAGGSDTQYF. The chain couples TRBV7-6 to TRBJ2-3; 12 bases agree with TRBD2. Per germline, CDR1 SGHVS and CDR2 FNYEAQ. Trimming at V came to 4 bases and at J to 4 bases, leaving 3 bases not matched to a gene. The CDR3 runs 15 residues.

V gene TRBV2 combines with J gene TRBJ1-1; no clear D. V lost 5 bases and J lost 1, with 2 bases in between. The CDR3 runs 11 residues. Germline loops: CDR1 SNHLY, CDR2 FYNNEI. The chain's CDR3 is CASSRNTEAFF. The CDR3 region has the DNA TGTGCCAGCAGTCGGAACACTGAAGCTTTCTTT.

The chain joins TRBV10-2 to TRBJ2-3; the D is unclear. Germline V gene data show CDR1 as WSHSY and CDR2 as SAAADI. The V gene lost 3 bases and the J gene lost 6 bases, with 7 bases spanning the gap. This CDR3 is 12 amino acids long. CDR3 coding DNA: TGCGCCAGCAGTGAACAATCTGATACGCAGTATTTT. Protein: CASSEQSDTQYF.

The chain links TRBV28 to TRBJ2-3; D unresolved. The CDR3 extends over 11 amino acids. V dropped 3 bases and J dropped 2 bases, with 0 bases sitting between them. Germline lookup yields CDR1 MDHEN and CDR2 SYDVKM. CDR3 protein: CASSFTDTQYF. CDR3 nucleotides: TGTGCCAGCAGTTTCACAGATACGCAGTATTTT.

The genes are TRBV6-5 and TRBJ1-1, with TRBD1 matching 8 bases. CDR1 MNHEY and CDR2 SVGAGI come from the germline V gene. The CDR3 extends over 15 amino acids. Germline trimming cut 5 bases from V and 1 base from J; bases unmatched to any gene: 6. CDR3 nucleotides: TGTGCCAGCAGTCGCGGACAGGGTGGGAACACTGAAGCTTTCTTT. Translated, it gives CASSRGQGGNTEAFF.

The chain recombines TRBV5-4 with TRBJ1-1; D possibly corresponds to TRBD1 (5 bases). The CDR3 is made up of 14 amino acids. V was pared by 3 bases and J by 5 bases, with 14 bases between. Germline V CDR1 and CDR2: SGHNT, YYREEE (reference sequence). DNA of the CDR3: TGTGCCAGCAGCTCGGAGACAGCTTGGACTGAAGCTTTCTTT. It translates to CASSSETAWTEAFF.